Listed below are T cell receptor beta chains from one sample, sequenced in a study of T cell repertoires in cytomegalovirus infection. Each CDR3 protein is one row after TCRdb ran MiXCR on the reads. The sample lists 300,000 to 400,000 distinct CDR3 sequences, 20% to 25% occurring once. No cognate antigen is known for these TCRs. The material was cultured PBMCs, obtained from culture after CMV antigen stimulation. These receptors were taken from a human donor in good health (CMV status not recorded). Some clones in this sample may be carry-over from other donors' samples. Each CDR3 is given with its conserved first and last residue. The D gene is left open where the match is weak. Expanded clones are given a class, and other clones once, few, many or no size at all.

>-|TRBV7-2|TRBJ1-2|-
CASSSDRGGYGYTF
TGTGCCAGCAGCTCCGACCGAGGGGGCTATGGCTACACCTTC
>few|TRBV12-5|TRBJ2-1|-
CASEGVRQFF
TGTGCTAGTGAGGGGGTCCGGCAGTTCTTC
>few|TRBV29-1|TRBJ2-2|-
CSVAVLLNTGELFF
TGCAGCGTTGCTGTTCTCCTGAACACCGGGGAGCTGTTTTTT
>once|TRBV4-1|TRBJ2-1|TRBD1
CASSQPTGSSYNEQFF
TGCGCCAGCAGCCAACCGACAGGGAGCTCCTACAATGAGCAGTTCTTC
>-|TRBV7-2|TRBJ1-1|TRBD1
CASSPQGREAFF
TGTGCCAGCAGCCCACAGGGGAGGGAAGCTTTCTTT
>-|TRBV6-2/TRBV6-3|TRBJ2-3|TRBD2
CASSSGLAYSDTQYF
TGTGCCAGCAGTTCGGGACTAGCCTACTCAGATACGCAGTATTTT
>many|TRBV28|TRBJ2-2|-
CASSLYGDTGELFF
TGTGCCAGCAGTTTATACGGAGACACCGGGGAGCTGTTTTTT
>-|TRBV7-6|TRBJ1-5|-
CASSSELEWGNSNQPQHF
TGTGCCAGCAGCTCCGAATTAGAGTGGGGTAATAGCAATCAGCCCCAGCATTTT
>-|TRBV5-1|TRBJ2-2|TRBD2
CASSPYGTSRTGELFF
TGCGCCAGCAGCCCTTACGGGACTAGCCGCACCGGGGAGCTGTTTTTT
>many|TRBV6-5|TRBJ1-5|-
CASSYSVAGSNQPQHF
TGTGCCAGCAGTTACTCGGTGGCAGGTAGCAATCAGCCCCAGCATTTT
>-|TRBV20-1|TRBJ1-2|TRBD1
CSALTGEEGYTF
TGCAGTGCTTTGACAGGGGAGGAGGGCTACACCTTC
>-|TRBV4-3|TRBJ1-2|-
CASSQDVLGRTEQHNYGYTF
TGCGCCAGCAGCCAAGACGTTCTTGGGAGAACAGAACAGCATAACTATGGCTACACCTTC
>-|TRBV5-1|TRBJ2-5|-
CASRLGLQETQYF
TGCGCCAGCAGGTTGGGTCTACAAGAGACCCAGTACTTC
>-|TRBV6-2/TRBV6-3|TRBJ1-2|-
CASSSRLYGYTF
TGTGCCAGCAGTTCACGTCTCTATGGCTACACCTTC
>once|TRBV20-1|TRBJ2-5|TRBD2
CSAGLTSGQETQYF
TGCAGTGCTGGTCTCACTAGCGGACAAGAGACCCAGTACTTC
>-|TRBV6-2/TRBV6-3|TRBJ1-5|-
CASSYHGGAGGNQPQHF
TGTGCCAGCAGTTATCATGGAGGGGCCGGTGGCAATCAGCCCCAGCATTTT
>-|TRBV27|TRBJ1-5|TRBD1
CASRTGGGQPQHF
TGTGCCAGCAGGACAGGGGGCGGTCAGCCCCAGCATTTT
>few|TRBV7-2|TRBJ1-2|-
CASSAQGPYGYTF
TGTGCCAGCAGCGCGCAGGGCCCCTATGGCTACACCTTC
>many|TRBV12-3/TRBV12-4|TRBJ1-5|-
CASSFSGVQPQHF
TGTGCCAGCAGTTTCTCCGGGGTTCAGCCCCAGCATTTT
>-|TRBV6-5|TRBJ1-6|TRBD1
CASSYVSGGNSPLHF
TGTGCCAGCAGTTACGTATCAGGGGGAAATTCACCCCTCCACTTT
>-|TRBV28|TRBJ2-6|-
CASSLESGANVLTF
TGTGCCAGCAGCCTGGAGTCTGGGGCCAACGTCCTGACTTTC
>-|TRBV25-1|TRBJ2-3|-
CASSDLWDGDTQYF
TGTGCCAGCAGTGATTTGTGGGATGGCGATACGCAGTATTTT
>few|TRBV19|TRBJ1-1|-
CASSIVQGPAEAFF
TGTGCCAGTAGTATAGTGCAGGGACCGGCTGAAGCTTTCTTT
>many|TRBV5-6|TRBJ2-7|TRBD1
CASRLGQLYEQYF
TGTGCCAGCAGATTGGGACAGCTGTACGAGCAGTACTTC
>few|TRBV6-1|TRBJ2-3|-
CASRPFAGTDTQYF
TGTGCCAGCAGACCCTTCGCGGGAACAGATACGCAGTATTTT
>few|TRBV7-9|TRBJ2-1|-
CASRHISVSYNEQFF
TGTGCCAGCAGACACATTAGCGTCTCCTACAATGAGCAGTTCTTC